A single sample is the source of the 11 T cell receptor beta chains below, sequenced in a study of early T cells in non-severe SARS-CoV-2 infection. TCRdb called the 5' RACE reads again in MiXCR, with one record for every CDR3 protein. Of about 83,000 distinct CDR3 sequences listed, over 9.5% are singletons. The material sequenced was whole blood, taken at baseline. Source of these receptors: an adult who was a healthcare worker with PCR-confirmed SARS-CoV-2 infection or an uninfected control (not recorded which).

V gene TRBV18 combines with J gene TRBJ2-5; no reliable D call. This CDR3 is 16 amino acids long. The germline CDR1 and CDR2 sequences are KGHSH and LQKENI. The ends were cut back, 3 bases at V and 5 bases at J, with 19 bases in the middle. Here the CDR3 DNA reads TGTGCCAGCTCACCCCTCTTCGGGCAGGCCCATGAGACCCAGTACTTC. Translated: CASSPLFGQAHETQYF.

This clonotype was counted between two and nine times. The rearrangement links TRBV5-1 to TRBJ1-5; D possibly corresponds to TRBD1 (6 bases). This CDR3 has 14 amino acids. Trimming stripped 4 bases from V and 7 bases from J, with 15 bases between. From germline, CDR1 is SGHRS and CDR2 YFSETQ. This CDR3 reads CASSPGGAGQPQHF. Written as DNA, the CDR3 is TGCGCCAGCAGCCCTGGGGGGGCTGGACAGCCCCAGCATTTT.

This rearrangement joins TRBV5-4 to TRBJ1-1, with TRBD1 matching 8 bases. The CDR3 is 14 residues long. V shed 4 bases, J shed 1 base, and the junction held 3 bases outside the gene matches. Germline V gives CDR1 SGHNT, CDR2 YYREEE (reference sequence). Here the CDR3 reads CASSRTGRNTEAFF. As DNA, the CDR3 is TGTGCCAGCAGCCGGACAGGGAGGAACACTGAAGCTTTCTTT. Variable domain in full (rest from reference TRBV5-4 and TRBJ1-1): ETGVTQSPTHLIKTRGQQVTLRCSSQSGHNTVSWYQQALGQGPQFIFQYYREEENGRGNFPPRFSGLQFPNYSSELNVNALELDDSALYLCASSRTGRNTEAFFGQGTRLTVV.

The sample holds many counts of this clonotype. The rearrangement joins TRBV28 to TRBJ1-5, with no clear D. Between the trimmed V and J ends, which lost 7 bases and 4 bases, there was a span of 11 bases. The CDR3 is 13 residues long. Germline assignment: CDR1 MDHEN and CDR2 SYDVKM. CDR3 nucleotide sequence: TGTGCCAGCATCCGTGACCTTAATCAGCCCCAGCATTTT. Its protein is CASIRDLNQPQHF. Combining the CDR3 with reference TRBV28 and TRBJ1-5 gives the whole variable domain DVKVTQSSRYLVKRTGEKVFLECVQDMDHENMFWYRQDPGLGLRLIYFSYDVKMKEKGDIPEGYSVSREKKERFSLILESASTNQTSMYLCASIRDLNQPQHFGDGTRLSIL.

This clonotype has only a few counts. This chain joins TRBV7-2 and TRBJ2-1; D perhaps matches TRBD1 (6 bases). Trimming stripped 2 bases from V and 5 bases from J, with 10 bases between. The CDR3 sequence is 14 residues long. Germline V gene data show CDR1 as SGHTA and CDR2 as FQGNSA. The CDR3 DNA follows: TGTGCCAGCAGCTTAACCACAGGGCACAATGAGCAGTTCTTC. It codes for CASSLTTGHNEQFF.

V and J are TRBV7-3 and TRBJ2-2, with 9 bases fitting TRBD2. The junction had 7 bases not matched to a gene; V was cut back by 5 bases and J by 0 bases. The CDR3 covers 17 residues. Germline loops: CDR1 SGHTA, CDR2 FQGTGA. CDR3 protein: CASSLPASGTNTGELFF. Here the CDR3 DNA reads TGTGCCAGCAGCCTCCCCGCTAGCGGGACGAACACCGGGGAGCTGTTTTTT.

This clonotype came up many times. The V and J genes are TRBV7-8 and TRBJ2-6; TRBD1 is a possible D gene (6 bases). CDR1 is SGHVS, CDR2 FQNEAQ, per germline. The CDR3 is made up of 16 amino acids. Trimming shortened V by 4 bases and J by 0 bases, and 10 bases separated the two germline ends. The CDR3 sequence is CASSSGQPSGANVLTF. In DNA, the CDR3 is TGTGCCAGCAGCTCCGGACAGCCCTCTGGGGCCAACGTCCTGACTTTC.

The rearrangement links TRBV28 to TRBJ1-3, with D possibly TRBD1 on 5 matching bases. The V end lost 5 bases, the J end lost 0 bases, and 11 bases lay between the germline ends. The CDR3 runs 15 residues. Germline CDR1 is MDHEN and CDR2 is SYDVKM. This chain's CDR3 is CASSPDNRSGNTIYF. CDR3 nucleotide sequence: TGTGCCAGCAGTCCGGACAATCGCTCTGGAAACACCATATATTTT.

At least ten counts were recorded for this clonotype. This chain uses TRBV5-4 with TRBJ1-2; 8 nucleotides line up with TRBD1. V was clipped by 4 bases and J by 6 bases; unmatched bases: 11. Looked up from germline, CDR1 is SGHNT and CDR2 is YYREEE (reference sequence). CDR3 size: 15 residues. CDR3 bases: TGTGCCAGCAGCCCTCCCGACAGGGGTAGAGATGGCTACACCTTC. This gives the protein CASSPPDRGRDGYTF.

This chain links TRBV7-6 with TRBJ2-2; the match to TRBD2 covers 12 bases. The CDR3 sequence is 19 residues long. Germline CDR1 SGHVS, CDR2 FNYEAQ. Trimming removed 4 bases from V and 0 bases from J; junction bases left unmatched: 9. The chain's CDR3 is CASSSYWTSGTSNTGELFF. The CDR3 DNA is TGTGCCAGCAGCTCCTACTGGACTAGCGGGACCTCGAACACCGGGGAGCTGTTTTTT.

This clonotype has just a few counts. The chain combines TRBV3-1 with TRBJ2-3; 10 bases are shared with TRBD2. The CDR3 totals 18 residues. V shed 5 bases, J shed 2 bases, and the junction held 13 bases outside the gene matches. Germline-derived CDR1 and CDR2 are LGHDT and YNNKEL (reference sequence). The CDR3 region is CASSGGLAGAPITDTQYF. As DNA, the CDR3 is TGTGCCAGCAGCGGGGGCCTAGCGGGAGCCCCTATCACAGATACGCAGTATTTT.